This entry describes one T cell receptor (beta chain). Its matching antigen is unknown. This sample is drawn from a study of T cell repertoires in cytomegalovirus infection. Study at large: Well-studied HLA-B-restricted CMV epitopes were used in the study alongside recently identified HLA-C-restricted ones. CMV infection together with matching HLA type was indicated by public TCR beta signatures. General study results and limits: Pooled public TCR beta family frequency picked out CMV carriers with the relevant HLA.

The length of the CDR3 is 13 residues. The germline CDR1 and CDR2 sequences are SGHDN and FVKESK. Trimming left V 4 bases short and J 9 bases short, with 10 bases between. TCRdb re-derived calls from the reads in MiXCR, one entry per CDR3 protein. The sample lists some 920,000 distinct CDR3 sequences; roughly 30% were seen once. The rearrangement joins TRBV14 to TRBJ2-6; D remains unclear. The sample in question was cultured CD8+ T cells from PBMCs, obtained from culture after CMV antigen stimulation. The clonotype comes from a human donor in good health (CMV status not recorded). Some clones in this sample may be carry-over from other donors' samples. The CDR3 nucleotides read TGTGCCAGCAGCCTTCAAGGTGGCAACGTCCTGACTTTC. It codes for CASSLQGGNVLTF.